Following are 5 T cell receptor beta chains from one sample sequenced in a study of beta chain features in type 1 diabetes. Study findings and constraints: The study found moderately but significantly shorter TCRB CDR3s in all four CD4+ subsets of Type 1 diabetes patients.

Of the isolated RNA, all was reverse transcribed, and so the sequenced material was expressed TCRB transcripts. Using immunoSEQ multiplex PCR, the repertoire was profiled, and TCRdb retains in-frame clones only, with some absent. Among hundreds of thousands of clones listed, around 9.9% were seen once. Their specific antigens are unknown. Sequencing used naive CD4+ T cells from blood. These receptors were obtained from a man in his thirties or forties with type 1 diabetes.

This clone was recorded only once. This chain uses TRBV28 with TRBJ1-1; TRBD1 matches 8 bases. The germline CDR1 and CDR2 sequences are MDHEN and SYDVKM. J was trimmed by 0 bases and V by 4 bases; bases with no gene match: 7. The CDR3 has 16 residues. CDR3 region: CASSSFNRGLNTEAFF. The CDR3 nucleotides read TGTGCCAGCAGTTCCTTTAACAGGGGGTTGAACACTGAAGCTTTCTTT.

About this clone itself: This is likely a read error, given that the CDR3 carries no conserved phenylalanine or tryptophan at its end. The DNA is omitted, as the CDR3 cannot be located on it reliably, and the CDR3 follows TCRdb's listing. V and J are TRBV5-4 and TRBJ2-7; the table's TRBD1 call for D was not verified on the DNA. The CDR3 length equals 13 residues, ends included. The germline gives CDR1 SGHNT, CDR2 YYREEE (reference sequence). The CDR3 spells CASSWDRGQDLTP.

CDR3 in amino acids: CASSYPGQGDEQYF. The CDR3 bases are TGTGCCAGCAGTTACCCGGGACAGGGCGACGAGCAGTACTTC. The chain links TRBV28 to TRBJ2-7; 9 nucleotides align to TRBD1. The CDR3 covers 14 residues. The V and J ends lost 4 bases and 5 bases, in that order; junction bases with no gene match: 6. Germline V gives CDR1 MDHEN, CDR2 SYDVKM.

This clone was seen a few times. V usage is TRBV6-6 and J usage is TRBJ2-5; 8 bases map to TRBD2. This CDR3 has 14 amino acids. The ends lost 7 bases at V and 1 base at J; junction bases unmatched: 5. Germline values: CDR1 MNHNY, CDR2 SVGAGI (reference sequence). The CDR3 loop is CASKLTSGQETQYF. The CDR3 nucleotides are TGTGCCAGCAAACTAACTAGCGGCCAAGAGACCCAGTACTTC.

The rearrangement uses TRBV5-5 and TRBJ1-2; D ambiguous. In germline, CDR1 is SGHKS, CDR2 YYEKEE (reference sequence). The CDR3 runs 14 residues. Between the trimmed V and J ends, which lost 4 bases and 3 bases, there was a span of 13 bases. The CDR3, as DNA: TGTGCCAGCAGCCCGGACGGACTGGACTATGGCTACACCTTC. This encodes CASSPDGLDYGYTF. Looking up the rest from reference TRBV5-5 and TRBJ1-2 gives the full variable domain: DAGVTQSPTHLIKTRGQQVTLRCSPISGHKSVSWYQQVLGQGPQFIFQYYEKEERGRGNFPDRFSARQFPNYSSELNVNALLLGDSALYLCASSPDGLDYGYTFGSGTRLTVV.